Described below is a single T cell receptor (beta chain) sequence and its context. This record belongs to a study of blood T cell repertoires in COVID-19. Original processing notes: Quantification of nucleated cells was approximated via reference gene primer amplification. Repertoires were generated with immunoSEQ multiplex PCR, while TCRdb's copy carries only in-frame clones and drops some. V and J calls plus clone size are reproduced from that table; the DNA served to infer D and trimming. Among around 280,000 clones listed, roughly 89% were seen once. This CDR3 has 13 amino acids. Losses at the gene ends were 5 bases for V and 4 bases for J; bases not matched to a gene: 3. The V gene's germline CDR1 is ENHRY and CDR2 SYGVKD.

The chain carries TRBV10-3 and TRBJ2-5, with TRBD2 matching 8 bases. The sequencing input was PBMCs or T cells enriched from blood (not recorded which). This sequence originates from a woman in her late teens or twenties with acute COVID-19. CDR3 DNA sequence: TGTGCCATCAGTCAGCGGGAGAGAGAGACCCAGTACTTC. Translation: CAISQRERETQYF.